What follows are 9 T cell receptor beta chains derived from one specimen sequenced in a study of PD-L1 blockade in urothelial cancer. Time point described: peripheral blood 6 weeks after treatment start. TCRdb keeps only in-frame clones here, not all; method: immunoSEQ multiplex PCR. The table includes around 100,000 clones, 75% to 95% detected once. The material sequenced was PBMCs, taken around atezolizumab (anti-PD-L1) treatment. Source of these receptors: a man between 60 and 75 years old with urothelial cancer.

A single count supports this clone. The J gene is TRBJ1-5, the V gene TRBV28; no firm D call. Trimming pared 4 bases from V and 0 bases from J, leaving 19 bases between. The V gene's germline CDR1 is MDHEN and CDR2 SYDVKM. The CDR3 is 18 amino acids. The CDR3 nucleotides read TGTGCCAGCAGTTACTCTCTCATGCCCCGTTATAGCAATCAGCCCCAGCATTTT. It encodes CASSYSLMPRYSNQPQHF.

V is TRBV5-1 and J is TRBJ2-3; TRBD2 agrees at 9 bases. Looked up from germline, CDR1 is SGHRS and CDR2 is YFSETQ. The CDR3 loop spans 15 amino acids. Trimming cost V 0 bases and J 3 bases; bases outside gene matches: 2. The CDR3 loop is CASSLELAGTDTQYF. The CDR3 DNA is TGCGCCAGCAGCTTGGAGCTAGCGGGGACAGATACGCAGTATTTT.

The rearrangement links TRBV9 to TRBJ2-7, with TRBD1 matching over 7 bases. The V and J ends lost 0 bases and 4 bases, in that order; junction bases with no gene match: 7. Germline values: CDR1 SGDLS, CDR2 YYNGEE. CDR3 length: 15 amino acids. The CDR3 protein is CASSVAGTEYYEQYF. In DNA form, the CDR3 reads TGTGCCAGCAGCGTAGCCGGGACAGAGTATTACGAGCAGTACTTC.

J is TRBJ2-3 and V is TRBV5-1; 7 nucleotides line up with TRBD2. This CDR3 region has 16 residues. Trimming at V came to 4 bases and at J to 3 bases, leaving 11 bases not matched to a gene. Germline V gene lookup returns CDR1 SGHRS and CDR2 YFSETQ. DNA for the CDR3: TGCGCCAGCAGCAGAGGGGCTAGCGGATCGACAGATACGCAGTATTTT. Encoded protein: CASSRGASGSTDTQYF.

The chain employs TRBV25-1 and TRBJ2-1; D perhaps matches TRBD2 (5 bases). The CDR3 is made up of 15 amino acids. Germline V gene lookup returns CDR1 MGHDK and CDR2 SYGVNS. V was cut by 6 bases and J by 2 bases, with 14 bases left in between. CDR3 region: CASRESGVTYNEQFF. CDR3 in DNA: TGTGCCAGCAGAGAGAGCGGCGTAACCTACAATGAGCAGTTCTTC.

This clone was counted a few times. The genes are TRBV9 and TRBJ1-5; D perhaps matches TRBD1 (6 bases). The CDR3 length is 16 residues. Trimming left V 2 bases short and J 2 bases short, with 14 bases between. Germline CDR1 reads SGDLS; CDR2 reads YYNGEE. The DNA of the CDR3 is TGTGCCAGCAGCGTGGTAATACAGGGAGGCAATCAGCCCCAGCATTTT. It yields the protein CASSVVIQGGNQPQHF.

This chain links TRBV9 with TRBJ2-7; D is unresolved. The V and J ends lost 0 bases and 4 bases respectively, with 14 bases between them. The CDR3 loop spans 15 amino acids. Germline CDR1 is SGDLS and CDR2 is YYNGEE. The DNA for the CDR3 is TGTGCCAGCAGCGTAGACGGCAGCCAGAGGTACGAGCAGTACTTC. Translated: CASSVDGSQRYEQYF. The full variable domain, rest sourced from reference TRBV9 and TRBJ2-7, is DSGVTQTPKHLITATGQRVTLRCSPRSGDLSVYWYQQSLDQGLQFLIQYYNGEERAKGNILERFSAQQFPDLHSELNLSSLELGDSALYFCASSVDGSQRYEQYFGPGTRLTVT.

This chain joins TRBV7-8 and TRBJ1-6; no firm D call. Trimming removed 4 bases at V and 6 bases at J, with 13 bases between. Germline loops: CDR1 SGHVS, CDR2 FQNEAQ. The CDR3 is made up of 15 amino acids. The CDR3 DNA reads as TGTGCCAGCAGCTCACTTCAGGCCGTTAATTCACCCCTCCACTTT. Encoded protein: CASSSLQAVNSPLHF.

The chain carries TRBV6-5 and TRBJ1-2; 9 nucleotides match TRBD1. CDR3 length: 14 residues. The germline gives CDR1 MNHEY, CDR2 SVGAGI. The trim removed 2 bases at V and 6 bases at J, leaving 4 bases unmatched. The CDR3 protein is CASSYAGQGHGYTF. The CDR3 bases are TGTGCCAGCAGTTACGCAGGACAGGGGCATGGCTACACCTTC.